This TCR beta chain was profiled in a study of Ad26.COV2.S vaccination and SARS-CoV-2 variants. Study results and limitations: Analytic work on TCR breadth and depth might have understated the full extent of total T cell responses. Participants in the vaccine arm had higher spike-specific TCR breadth; placebo recipients had lower.

Comments on this clone: Its cognate antigen is unknown.

Looked up from germline, CDR1 is MNHEY and CDR2 is SVGEGT. Trimming took 0 bases from V and 4 from J, leaving 10 bases between them. The CDR3 sequence is 15 residues long. Profiled with immunoSEQ multiplex PCR; TCRdb holds only in-frame clones, not every one. The data contain about 180,000 clones, around 90% of them singletons. The input for sequencing was peripheral blood, taken after recovery from COVID-19. V is TRBV6-2 or TRBV6-3 and J is TRBJ2-1; tentative D call: TRBD2 (5 bases). The receptor's source is a human donor who had recovered from COVID-19. Here the CDR3 reads CASSYSREPYNEQFF. CDR3 sequence (DNA): TGTGCCAGCAGTTACTCGAGGGAGCCATACAATGAGCAGTTCTTC.